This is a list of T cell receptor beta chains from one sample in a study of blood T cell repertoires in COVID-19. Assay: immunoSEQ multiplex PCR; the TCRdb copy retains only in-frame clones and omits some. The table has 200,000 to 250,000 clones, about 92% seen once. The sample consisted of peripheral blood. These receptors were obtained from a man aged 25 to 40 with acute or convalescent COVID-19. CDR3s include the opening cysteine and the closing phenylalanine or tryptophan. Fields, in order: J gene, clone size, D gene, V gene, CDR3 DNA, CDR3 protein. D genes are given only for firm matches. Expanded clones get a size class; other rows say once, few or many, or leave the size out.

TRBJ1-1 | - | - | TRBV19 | TGTGCCAGTAGTATCACAGGGATTATAGCTGAAGCTTTCTTT | CASSITGIIAEAFF
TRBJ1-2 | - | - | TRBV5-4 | TGTGCCAGCAGCCTGACAGCTACCTATGGCTACACCTTC | CASSLTATYGYTF
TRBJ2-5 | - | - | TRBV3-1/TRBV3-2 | TGTGCCAGCAGCGTTTTAGGGGTCCAAGAGACCCAGTACTTC | CASSVLGVQETQYF
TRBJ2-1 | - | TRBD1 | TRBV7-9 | TGTGCCAGCAGCCCCGGGACAGGGACGAACAATGAGCAGTTCTTC | CASSPGTGTNNEQFF
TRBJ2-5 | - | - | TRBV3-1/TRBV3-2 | TGTGCCAGCAGCCAATCGCTGCGGATCCAAGAGACCCAGTACTTC | CASSQSLRIQETQYF
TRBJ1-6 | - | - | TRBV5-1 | TGCGCCAGCAGCCCGGGAAGCTCCTATAATTCACCCCTCCACTTT | CASSPGSSYNSPLHF
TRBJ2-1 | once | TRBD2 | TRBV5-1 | TGCGCCAGCAGCCCTCTGGCGGGGGGGATTTTCTCCTACAATGAGCAGTTCTTC | CASSPLAGGIFSYNEQFF
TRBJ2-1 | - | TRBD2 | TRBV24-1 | TGTGCCACCACTAGCGGGGGGTACAATGAGCAGTTCTTC | CATTSGGYNEQFF
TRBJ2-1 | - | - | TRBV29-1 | TGCAGCGTTGAAGATGCTTGGGGGCATGATGAGCAGTTCTTC | CSVEDAWGHDEQFF
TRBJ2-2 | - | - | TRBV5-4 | TGTGCCAGCAGCTTGAGGGGGGGGAACACCGGGGAGCTGTTTTTT | CASSLRGGNTGELFF
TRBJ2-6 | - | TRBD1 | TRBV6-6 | TGTGCCAGCAGTCCCTGGACAGGCGAACTCTCTGGGGCCAACGTCCTGACTTTC | CASSPWTGELSGANVLTF
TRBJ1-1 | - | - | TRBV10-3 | TGTGCCATCAGTCATACGGTGCCGGACACTGAAGCTTTCTTT | CAISHTVPDTEAFF
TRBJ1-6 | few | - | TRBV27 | TGTGCCAGCAGTCCCGCGGGGGTTTTGTCACCCCTCCACTTT | CASSPAGVLSPLHF
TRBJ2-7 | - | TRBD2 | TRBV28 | TGTGCCAGCAGTTTTTCCCGTGTGGCGGGAGCAAACTACGAGCAGTACTTC | CASSFSRVAGANYEQYF
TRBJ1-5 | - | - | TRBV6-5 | TGTGCCAGCAGTTTAACAGTCAATCAGCCCCAGCATTTT | CASSLTVNQPQHF
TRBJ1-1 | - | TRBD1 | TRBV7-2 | TGTGCCAGCAGCCGGTTTGTAGGGACAGCGACAAACACTGAAGCTTTCTTT | CASSRFVGTATNTEAFF
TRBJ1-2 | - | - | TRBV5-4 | TGTGCCAGCAGCTTGGGAGGAACCCGATCTAACTATGGCTACACCTTC | CASSLGGTRSNYGYTF
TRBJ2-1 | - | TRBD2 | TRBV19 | TGTGCCAGTAGGCTAGCGGGCCTTGGTCATGAGCAGTTCTTC | CASRLAGLGHEQFF
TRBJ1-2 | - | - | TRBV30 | TGTGCCTGGAGTGTAACCGGGGGCTATGGCTACACCTTC | CAWSVTGGYGYTF
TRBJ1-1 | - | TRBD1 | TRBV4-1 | TGCGCCAGCAGCCCAACCTCGGACAGGATGAACACTGAAGCTTTCTTT | CASSPTSDRMNTEAFF
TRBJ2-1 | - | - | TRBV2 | TGTGCCAGCAGTGAAGGGACGGGAGCCCCATACAATGAGCAGTTCTTC | CASSEGTGAPYNEQFF
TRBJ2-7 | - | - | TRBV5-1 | TGCGCCAGCAGCTTAGGGGCGGACACCTACGAGCAGTACTTC | CASSLGADTYEQYF
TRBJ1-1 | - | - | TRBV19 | TGTGCCAGTAGTATAGTCAGGGGAACTGAAGCTTTCTTT | CASSIVRGTEAFF
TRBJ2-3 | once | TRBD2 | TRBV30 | TGTGCCTGGACCGGGGACTACACGGGGAGCACAGATACGCAGTATTTT | CAWTGDYTGSTDTQYF
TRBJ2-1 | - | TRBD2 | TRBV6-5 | TGTGCCAGCAATCGGGGGGGGGATGAGCAGTTCTTC | CASNRGGDEQFF
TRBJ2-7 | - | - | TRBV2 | TGTGCCAGCAGTGAACACCCGACTATTTACGAGCAGTACTTC | CASSEHPTIYEQYF